This T cell receptor beta chain was sequenced for a study of beta chain features in type 1 diabetes. Study context: Cell yields, gender and age were comparable in patients and healthy donors.

Expressed TCRB transcripts were sequenced because the isolated RNA had all been reverse transcribed beforehand. Profiled with immunoSEQ multiplex PCR; TCRdb holds only in-frame clones, not every one. The sample includes 500,000 to 850,000 clones, over 12% of them seen just once. General study results and limits: For patients, the naive, central memory and Treg TCRB repertoires appeared more alike than for healthy donors. Among all four CD4+ subsets, Type 1 diabetes patients had TCRB CDR3s that were moderately but significantly shorter. Whether TCRB rearrangement is influenced by HLA type went unresolved here.

Per the germline V gene, CDR1 is LNHDA and CDR2 is SQIVND (reference sequence). J was trimmed by 0 bases and V by 8 bases; bases with no gene match: 16. The CDR3 is 18 residues long. In this sample, this clone turned up a few times. Its antigen is as yet unknown. The source is a man between 18 and 35 years old with type 1 diabetes. Sequencing input: naive CD4+ T cells from blood. This chain uses TRBV19 with TRBJ2-7; 10 bases are a match to TRBD1. The chain's CDR3 is CASSSSGTGASSSYEQYF. The CDR3 DNA reads TGTGCCAGTTCGTCCTCCGGGACAGGGGCTTCCAGCTCCTACGAGCAGTACTTC. Complete variable domain (other parts from reference TRBV19 and TRBJ2-7): DGGITQSPKYLFRKEGQNVTLSCEQNLNHDAMYWYRQDPGQGLRLIYYSQIVNDFQKGDIAEGYSVSREKKESFPLTVTSAQKNPTAFYLCASSSSGTGASSSYEQYFGPGTRLTVT.